This T cell receptor (beta chain) came from a study (dated by TCRdb to 2015 to 2018). Regarding the research as a whole: Human CD8+ TCR repertoires recognizing immunodominant viral antigens were characterized by means of sequence and structural analyses.

For CDR1 and CDR2, the germline V gene (reference sequence) lists DFQATT and SNEGSKA. The CDR3 goes from the cysteine to the phenylalanine over 14 residues. Just CDR3 DNA is preserved here, 42 bases in frame from base 1. V lost 3 bases and J lost 8 bases; the stretch between them is 17 bases long. Beyond this particular receptor, the publication reports: Reports indicated that CD8+ TCR repertoires specific to different immunodominant viral antigens were highly diverse and distinct from one another.

This clonotype is deemed hyperexpanded (1% or more). The specificity of this receptor is unknown. Per-base qualities were not stored, and no clone one base away is much larger. Sequenced on an Illumina HiSeq 2500. The raw public data were reprocessed by TCRdb itself: fastp quality trimming at Q25, MiXCR clonotype calling, in-frame beta chains only. When rows share a CDR3 protein, they turn into one entry using the most common DNA and genes. The sample has about 160 distinct CDR3 sequences on record, about 25% of them singletons. Of the sample, about two thirds falls within the top ten clones. Sequenced sample: CD8+ T cells (not recorded whether cultured). The rearranged chain carries TRBV20-1 and TRBJ2-1; the D element might be TRBD1 or TRBD2, as each aligns at 5 bases. The clonotype comes from a male donor. In nucleotides, the sequence is TGCAGTGCTAGGGGGGAGTTGGGGGTCGATGAGCAGTTCTTC. Its protein product is CSARGELGVDEQFF.